Listed below are T cell receptor beta chains from one sample, sequenced in a study of blood T cell repertoires in COVID-19. This table comes from immunoSEQ multiplex PCR, and its TCRdb copy is limited to in-frame clones, with some not included. The table records roughly 200,000 clones, approximately 85% of them present only once. Sequencing was carried out using PBMCs or T cells enriched from blood (not recorded which). The source is a man aged 35 to 55 who had recovered from COVID-19. Both conserved end residues are part of each CDR3. A D gene is named only where the DNA matches it firmly. Some rows have no size entry. The others give once, few or many, or a class for an expanded clone.

TRBJ1-6,TRBV18,.,once,TGTGCCAGCTCACCATCGGGGGGGCATAATTCACCCCTCCACTTT,CASSPSGGHNSPLHF
TRBJ1-1,TRBV27,.,.,TGTGCCAGCAGTTTCTTGACAGGTCTCACTGAAGCTTTCTTT,CASSFLTGLTEAFF
TRBJ1-1,TRBV9,TRBD1,.,TGTGCCAGCAGCACGGAAGGGACAGCTAAAATGAACACTGAAGCTTTCTTT,CASSTEGTAKMNTEAFF
TRBJ2-7,TRBV28,TRBD2,.,TGTGCCAGCAGTTATAGCGGGAGGGCTAGCGGCTACGAGCAGTACTTC,CASSYSGRASGYEQYF
TRBJ2-2,TRBV15,.,.,TGTGCCACCAGCAGTCAGAGGATCGGGGAGCTGTTTTTT,CATSSQRIGELFF
TRBJ1-6,TRBV29-1,.,.,TGCAGCGTGCGGGCCGCGGGGGGTTCACCCCTCCACTTT,CSVRAAGGSPLHF
TRBJ1-2,TRBV12-3/TRBV12-4,.,.,TGTGCCAGCAGTTTAGTGCAGAATGGCTACACCTTC,CASSLVQNGYTF
TRBJ1-5,TRBV19,.,.,TGTGCCAGTAGTATTACAAATAGCAATCAGCCCCAGCATTTT,CASSITNSNQPQHF
TRBJ1-3,TRBV9,.,.,TGTGCCAGCAGCGCATCAGGTGCTGGAAACACCATATATTTT,CASSASGAGNTIYF
TRBJ2-6,TRBV24-1,.,.,TGTGCCACCAGTGAATTCAGGCGTTCAGGGGCCAACGTCCTGACTTTC,CATSEFRRSGANVLTF
TRBJ1-6,TRBV6-2/TRBV6-3,TRBD1,.,TGTGCCAGCAGTTACCGGGACAGATATTCACCCCTCCACTTT,CASSYRDRYSPLHF
TRBJ1-1,TRBV19,TRBD1,.,TGTGCCAGTAGCCCCACCCGGACAGGAACGGCGGCCCCTGAAGCTTTCTTT,CASSPTRTGTAAPEAFF
TRBJ2-6,TRBV29-1,.,.,TGCAGCGTGGCCCGGGCAGGGGCGAGCTCTGGGGCCAACGTCCTGACTTTC,CSVARAGASSGANVLTF
TRBJ2-2,TRBV7-6,TRBD2,.,TGTGCCAGCAGCTTAGAAGCGGGAGGAGACACCGGGGAGCTGTTTTTT,CASSLEAGGDTGELFF
TRBJ2-3,TRBV6-1,.,.,TGTGCCAGCAGTGACCAGGGTACAGATACGCAGTATTTT,CASSDQGTDTQYF
TRBJ2-1,TRBV7-3,TRBD1,once,TGTGCCAGCAGCCCAGGGGGCAACTACAATGAGCAGTTCTTC,CASSPGGNYNEQFF
TRBJ1-4,TRBV3-1/TRBV3-2,TRBD1,.,TGTGCCAGCAGCCAAGAGAGGGGGACAGGATCGAGAACTAATGAAAAACTGTTTTTT,CASSQERGTGSRTNEKLFF
TRBJ1-6,TRBV9,.,.,TGTGCCAGCAGCGTAGGACATTTAAGCTCCTATAATTCACCCCTCCACTTT,CASSVGHLSSYNSPLHF
TRBJ2-7,TRBV5-1,TRBD2,few,TGCGCCAGCAGCTTCTCGGGAGGGGACTACGAGCAGTACTTC,CASSFSGGDYEQYF
TRBJ2-5,TRBV2,.,.,TGTGCCAGCAGTGCCCTTTCCCGTGAGACCCAGTACTTC,CASSALSRETQYF
TRBJ2-3,TRBV5-4,TRBD1,.,TGTGCCAGCAGCTTGGGGGTGCAGGGGGCGTTTAAAGATACGCAGTATTTT,CASSLGVQGAFKDTQYF
TRBJ1-1,TRBV24-1,.,few,TGTGCCACCAGTGATGGCAGGGCGTCGAACACTGAAGCTTTCTTT,CATSDGRASNTEAFF
TRBJ1-1,TRBV28,.,.,TGTGCCAGCAGGCCCGGGGGGCTGAACACTGAAGCTTTCTTT,CASRPGGLNTEAFF
TRBJ2-5,TRBV2,TRBD2,.,TGTGCCAGCAGTGAATCGACTAGCGTCCAAGAGACCCAGTACTTC,CASSESTSVQETQYF
TRBJ1-1,TRBV5-1,.,few,TGCGCCAGCAGCTTGTCTTCTTACGGGAACACTGAAGCTTTCTTT,CASSLSSYGNTEAFF
TRBJ2-1,TRBV3-1/TRBV3-2,TRBD2,.,TGTGCCAGCAGCCAATCGGGGGGACTAGCGGCCGAGGGAAGCAATGAGCAGTTCTTC,CASSQSGGLAAEGSNEQFF
TRBJ2-7,TRBV4-2,.,.,TGTGCCAGCAGCCAATTCGCGGGAAACAGCGAGCAGTACTTC,CASSQFAGNSEQYF
TRBJ1-2,TRBV18,TRBD1,few,TGTGCCAGCTCACCCGACGGACAGGGTGTGGGCTACACCTTC,CASSPDGQGVGYTF
TRBJ2-7,TRBV6-2/TRBV6-3,TRBD2,.,TGTGCCAGCAGTTACGGAGGGACTAGGTCCTCCTACGAGCAGTACTTC,CASSYGGTRSSYEQYF
TRBJ2-2,TRBV5-1,TRBD1,.,TGCGCCAGCAGCACTGGGCTGGGACAGGGGGCCACCGGGGAGCTGTTTTTT,CASSTGLGQGATGELFF
TRBJ2-1,TRBV7-2,TRBD2,.,TGTGCCAGCAGGAGTACCGGGACTAGCGAGAATGAGCAGTTCTTC,CASRSTGTSENEQFF
TRBJ1-1,TRBV3-1/TRBV3-2,.,.,TGTGCCAGCAGCCAATATTCCGCTACCGAAGCTTTCTTT,CASSQYSATEAFF
TRBJ1-5,TRBV6-5,TRBD1,.,TGTGCCAGCAGACCGACAGGGCTTCAGCCCCAGCATTTT,CASRPTGLQPQHF
TRBJ1-2,TRBV4-1,TRBD1,.,TGCGCCAGCAGCCAGGACCGACAGGGAAGGTATGGCTACACCTTC,CASSQDRQGRYGYTF
TRBJ1-5,TRBV7-9,.,.,TGTGCCAGCAGCTCAGCAGGGGAAAGGCAGCCCCAGCATTTT,CASSSAGERQPQHF
TRBJ2-1,TRBV7-2,TRBD2,.,TGTGCCAGCAGCTTAGGAAACCAGCGGGAGATAACGTTCTTC,CASSLGNQREITFF
TRBJ2-4,TRBV5-1,TRBD1,.,TGCGCCAGCAGCAGGGAAGTCGGGACAGAAAACATTCAGTACTTC,CASSREVGTENIQYF
TRBJ1-2,TRBV5-6,TRBD1,.,TGTGCCAGCAGCTTACAGGGGGCCATCTATGGCTACACCTTC,CASSLQGAIYGYTF
TRBJ2-7,TRBV6-5,TRBD2,few,TGTGCCAGCAGTCTTTTAGCGGGAGGGTCCTACGAGCAGTACTTC,CASSLLAGGSYEQYF
TRBJ2-3,TRBV3-1/TRBV3-2,.,once,TGTGCCAGCAGGACTCGGGATACGCAGTATTTT,CASRTRDTQYF
TRBJ1-5,TRBV18,.,.,TGTGCCAGCTCCGCACGAAGGTCTGAAGGGGCCGATCAGCCCCAGCATTTT,CASSARRSEGADQPQHF
TRBJ1-5,TRBV19,TRBD1,.,TGTGCCAGTAGTAGTTGGACAGGGGCCCATCAGCCCCAGCATTTT,CASSSWTGAHQPQHF
TRBJ1-1,TRBV4-3,.,.,TGCGCCAGCAGCCAAGAGCGGGCGAACACCGGGACTGAAGCTTTCTTT,CASSQERANTGTEAFF
TRBJ2-2,TRBV19,.,once,TGTGCCAGTAGCCTACAGGGGAACACCGGGGAGCTGTTTTTT,CASSLQGNTGELFF
TRBJ2-7,TRBV23-1,TRBD1,.,TGCGCCAGCAGTCTTGGGGGACAGTACGAGCAGTACTTC,CASSLGGQYEQYF
TRBJ1-2,TRBV20-1,.,.,TGCAGTGCTAGTGCCACCTCCCAGGGCTTCTATGGCTACACCTTC,CSASATSQGFYGYTF
TRBJ2-2,TRBV29-1,.,.,TGCAGCGTTGCGGTTTCTAACACCGGGGAGCTGTTTTTT,CSVAVSNTGELFF
TRBJ1-3,TRBV4-2,TRBD1,.,TGTGCCAGCAGCCCTACAGGGGCCTTAGGAAACACCATATATTTT,CASSPTGALGNTIYF
TRBJ2-5,TRBV5-6,TRBD2,many,TGTGCCAGCAGCTTGGGGGGCCTAGCGGGAGTTGAGGAGACCCAGTACTTC,CASSLGGLAGVEETQYF
TRBJ1-4,TRBV24-1,TRBD1,.,TGTGCCACCAGTGGGGGACAGGGGGCCGGTGAGGAAAAACTGTTTTTT,CATSGGQGAGEEKLFF
TRBJ2-6,TRBV5-1,.,.,TGCGCCAGCACCCTCAACCCCGACAGAGCCTCTGGGGCCAACGTCCTGACTTTC,CASTLNPDRASGANVLTF
TRBJ1-1,TRBV4-2,.,.,TGTGCCAGCAGCCAAGCGGGATTATCCACTGAAGCTTTCTTT,CASSQAGLSTEAFF
TRBJ1-1,TRBV3-1/TRBV3-2,.,.,TGTGCCAGCAGCTTTAGGGGGGGGACTGAAGCTTTCTTT,CASSFRGGTEAFF
TRBJ1-2,TRBV28,TRBD1,once,TGTGCCAGCCGAGGGACAGGGGTCGGCGGCTACACCTTC,CASRGTGVGGYTF